This passage covers 5 T cell receptor beta chains from one sample sequenced in a study of hypomethylating agent response in myelodysplastic syndrome. Clones were read by immunoSEQ multiplex PCR, and TCRdb kept only the in-frame ones, dropping some. The sample consists of a few thousand clones, approximately 78% of them appearing once. The material sequenced was bone marrow, taken before or after starting hypomethylating agent treatment for myelodysplastic syndrome (not recorded which). The receptors originated from a human donor with myelodysplastic syndrome.

This chain links TRBV5-4 with TRBJ1-1, with D uncertain. CDR3 length: 13 residues. Trimming left V 1 base short and J 11 bases short, with 15 bases between. The V gene's germline CDR1 is SGHNT and CDR2 YYREEE (reference sequence). Written as DNA, the CDR3 is TGTGCCAGCAGCTTGTCAACGGCCGTCGGGGCTTTCTTT. Translating gives CASSLSTAVGAFF.

This clone appeared a few times. This chain joins TRBV5-6 and TRBJ1-6; unclear D gene. V lost 0 bases and J lost 10, with 17 bases in between. CDR3 length: 16 residues. Germline V gene data show CDR1 as SGHDT and CDR2 as YYEEEE. The CDR3 protein is CASSLDHAGRYSPLHF. In DNA form, the CDR3 reads TGTGCCAGCAGCTTGGATCACGCCGGGAGGTACTCACCCCTCCACTTT. The variable domain in full, with the rest retrieved from reference TRBV5-6 and TRBJ1-6, is DAGVTQSPTHLIKTRGQQVTLRCSPKSGHDTVSWYQQALGQGPQFIFQYYEEEERQRGNFPDRFSGHQFPNYSSELNVNALLLGDSALYLCASSLDHAGRYSPLHFGNGTRLTVT.

The chain links TRBV2 to TRBJ2-6; D is undetermined. V lost 5 bases and J 4 bases, leaving 12 bases between the germline ends. Germline loops: CDR1 SNHLY, CDR2 FYNNEI. The CDR3 loop spans 15 amino acids. The CDR3 loop is CASSPPAAGANVLTF. Written as DNA, the CDR3 is TGTGCCAGCAGTCCCCCGGCAGCGGGGGCCAACGTCCTGACTTTC.

V and J are TRBV11-2 and TRBJ1-4; D gene unclear. The CDR3 is made up of 15 amino acids. CDR1 is SGHAT, CDR2 FQNNGV, per germline. V gave up 5 bases and J gave up 4 bases, with 14 bases separating them. This CDR3 is CASSPKDRVNEKLFF. The CDR3 region has the DNA TGTGCCAGCAGCCCGAAGGACCGAGTTAATGAAAAACTGTTTTTT.

The CDR3 is CASGLSQRQQFF. CDR3 sequence (DNA): TGTGCTAGTGGTTTGAGCCAGCGCCAGCAGTTCTTC. V is TRBV12-5 and J is TRBJ2-1; D remains unclear. The CDR3 has 12 residues. The V gene's germline CDR1 is LGHNT and CDR2 FRNRAP. V gave up 2 bases and J gave up 11 bases, with 10 bases separating them.